This entry features one T cell receptor (beta chain) sequence. The data originate from a study of blood T cell repertoires in COVID-19. At the level of the study: PBMCs, B-cell-depleted T cells, or T cells provided the cDNA or gDNA that made up the material.

Only in-frame clones appear in the TCRdb table, and some are missing; sequencing was by immunoSEQ multiplex PCR. The sample lists 65,000 to 90,000 clones, around nine tenths seen once, with around 5.8% in the top ten. Germline CDR1 SGHRS, CDR2 YFSETQ. The CDR3 contains 15 residues. Germline trimming cut 2 bases from V and 2 bases from J; bases unmatched to any gene: 7. Sequencing used peripheral blood. This receptor was identified in a human donor in a cohort sampled during active COVID-19. V is TRBV5-1 and J is TRBJ2-7; 7 bases align to TRBD2. In DNA, the CDR3 is TGCGCCAGCAGCTTTACTAGCGTTCGTGCCTACGAGCAGTACTTC. Translating it yields CASSFTSVRAYEQYF.